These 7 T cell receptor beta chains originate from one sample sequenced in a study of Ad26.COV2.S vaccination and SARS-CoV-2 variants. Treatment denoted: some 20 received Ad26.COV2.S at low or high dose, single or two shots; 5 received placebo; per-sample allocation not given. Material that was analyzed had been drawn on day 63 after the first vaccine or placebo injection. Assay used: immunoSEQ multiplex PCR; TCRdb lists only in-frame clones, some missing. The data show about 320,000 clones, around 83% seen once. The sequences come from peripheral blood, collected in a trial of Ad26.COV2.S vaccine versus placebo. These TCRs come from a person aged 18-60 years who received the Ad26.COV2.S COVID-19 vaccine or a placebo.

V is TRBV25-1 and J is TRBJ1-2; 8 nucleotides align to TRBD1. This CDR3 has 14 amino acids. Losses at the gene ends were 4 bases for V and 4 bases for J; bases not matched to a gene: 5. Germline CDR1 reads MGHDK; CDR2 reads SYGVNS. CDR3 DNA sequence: TGTGCCAGCAGTGGGGACAGGTTTGGCTATGGCTACACCTTC. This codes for CASSGDRFGYGYTF.

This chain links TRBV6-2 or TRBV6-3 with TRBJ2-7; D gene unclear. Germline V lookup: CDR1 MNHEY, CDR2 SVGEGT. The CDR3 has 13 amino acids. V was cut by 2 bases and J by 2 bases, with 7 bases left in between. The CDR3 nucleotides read TGTGCCAGCAGTTACCAATCCACCTACGAGCAGTACTTC. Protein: CASSYQSTYEQYF.

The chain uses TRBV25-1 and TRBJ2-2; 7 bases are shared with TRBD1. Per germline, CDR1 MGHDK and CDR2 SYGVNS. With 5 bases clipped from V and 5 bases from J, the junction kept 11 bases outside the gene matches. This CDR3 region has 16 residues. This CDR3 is CASSPPGQRFTGELFF. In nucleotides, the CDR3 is TGTGCCAGCAGTCCTCCGGGACAGAGGTTTACCGGGGAGCTGTTTTTT.

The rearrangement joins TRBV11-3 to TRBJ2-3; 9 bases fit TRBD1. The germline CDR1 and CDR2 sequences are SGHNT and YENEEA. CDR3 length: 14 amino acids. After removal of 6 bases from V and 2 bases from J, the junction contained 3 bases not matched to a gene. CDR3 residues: CASSRTGATDTQYF. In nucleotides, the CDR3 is TGTGCCAGCAGTCGGACAGGGGCCACAGATACGCAGTATTTT.

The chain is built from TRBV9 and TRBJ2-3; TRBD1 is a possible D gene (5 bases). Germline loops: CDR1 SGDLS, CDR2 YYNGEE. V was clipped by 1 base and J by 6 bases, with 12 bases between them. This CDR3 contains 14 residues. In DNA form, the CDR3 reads TGTGCCAGCAGCGTAAGGGGTAGCCCTGATACGCAGTATTTT. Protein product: CASSVRGSPDTQYF.

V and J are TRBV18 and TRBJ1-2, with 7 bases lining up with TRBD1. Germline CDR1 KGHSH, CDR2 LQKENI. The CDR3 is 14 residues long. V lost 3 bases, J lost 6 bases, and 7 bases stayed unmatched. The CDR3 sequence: CASSPNRGGDGYTF. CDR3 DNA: TGTGCCAGCTCACCTAACAGGGGAGGCGATGGCTACACCTTC. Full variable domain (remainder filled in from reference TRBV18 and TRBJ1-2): NAGVMQNPRHLVRRRGQEARLRCSPMKGHSHVYWYRQLPEEGLKFMVYLQKENIIDESGMPKERFSAEFPKEGPSILRIQQVVRGDSAAYFCASSPNRGGDGYTFGSGTRLTVV.

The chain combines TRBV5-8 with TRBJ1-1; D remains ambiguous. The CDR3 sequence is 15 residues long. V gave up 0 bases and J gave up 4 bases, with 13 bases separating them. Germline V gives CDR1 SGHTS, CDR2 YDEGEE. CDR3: CASSLGTFVGTEAFF. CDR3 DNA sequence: TGTGCCAGCAGCTTGGGGACTTTTGTTGGCACTGAAGCTTTCTTT.